The entry below describes one T cell receptor (beta chain). Original methodology: Amplified reference gene primers provided the basis for estimating nucleated cell counts. Sequencing was performed with immunoSEQ multiplex PCR; in TCRdb, only in-frame clones are kept and a portion is missing. V and J calls and clone size are those listed in that table; D and trimming were worked out from the DNA. The data hold around 150,000 clones, with roughly nine tenths observed a single time. The sample comes from a study of blood T cell repertoires in COVID-19. At the level of the study: COVID-19 samples, acute and convalescent, were from the United States, Italy and Spain. Sources were T cells, B-cell-depleted T cells, or PBMCs; the material itself was cDNA or gDNA.

A Seattle source enrolled patients during active infection and followed them longitudinally. The length of the CDR3 is 14 residues. V lost 4 bases to trimming and J lost 6 bases; unmatched junction nucleotides: 3. From germline, CDR1 is SEHNR and CDR2 FQNEAQ (reference sequence). This chain joins TRBV7-9 and TRBJ1-4, with 9 bases lining up with TRBD1. Sequencing was carried out using peripheral blood. This TCR came from a human donor with COVID-19, enrolled during active disease. The donor label of this sample is uncertain. This CDR3 is CASSSGQGDEKLFF. For the CDR3, the DNA is TGTGCCAGCAGCTCGGGACAGGGAGATGAAAAACTGTTTTTT.